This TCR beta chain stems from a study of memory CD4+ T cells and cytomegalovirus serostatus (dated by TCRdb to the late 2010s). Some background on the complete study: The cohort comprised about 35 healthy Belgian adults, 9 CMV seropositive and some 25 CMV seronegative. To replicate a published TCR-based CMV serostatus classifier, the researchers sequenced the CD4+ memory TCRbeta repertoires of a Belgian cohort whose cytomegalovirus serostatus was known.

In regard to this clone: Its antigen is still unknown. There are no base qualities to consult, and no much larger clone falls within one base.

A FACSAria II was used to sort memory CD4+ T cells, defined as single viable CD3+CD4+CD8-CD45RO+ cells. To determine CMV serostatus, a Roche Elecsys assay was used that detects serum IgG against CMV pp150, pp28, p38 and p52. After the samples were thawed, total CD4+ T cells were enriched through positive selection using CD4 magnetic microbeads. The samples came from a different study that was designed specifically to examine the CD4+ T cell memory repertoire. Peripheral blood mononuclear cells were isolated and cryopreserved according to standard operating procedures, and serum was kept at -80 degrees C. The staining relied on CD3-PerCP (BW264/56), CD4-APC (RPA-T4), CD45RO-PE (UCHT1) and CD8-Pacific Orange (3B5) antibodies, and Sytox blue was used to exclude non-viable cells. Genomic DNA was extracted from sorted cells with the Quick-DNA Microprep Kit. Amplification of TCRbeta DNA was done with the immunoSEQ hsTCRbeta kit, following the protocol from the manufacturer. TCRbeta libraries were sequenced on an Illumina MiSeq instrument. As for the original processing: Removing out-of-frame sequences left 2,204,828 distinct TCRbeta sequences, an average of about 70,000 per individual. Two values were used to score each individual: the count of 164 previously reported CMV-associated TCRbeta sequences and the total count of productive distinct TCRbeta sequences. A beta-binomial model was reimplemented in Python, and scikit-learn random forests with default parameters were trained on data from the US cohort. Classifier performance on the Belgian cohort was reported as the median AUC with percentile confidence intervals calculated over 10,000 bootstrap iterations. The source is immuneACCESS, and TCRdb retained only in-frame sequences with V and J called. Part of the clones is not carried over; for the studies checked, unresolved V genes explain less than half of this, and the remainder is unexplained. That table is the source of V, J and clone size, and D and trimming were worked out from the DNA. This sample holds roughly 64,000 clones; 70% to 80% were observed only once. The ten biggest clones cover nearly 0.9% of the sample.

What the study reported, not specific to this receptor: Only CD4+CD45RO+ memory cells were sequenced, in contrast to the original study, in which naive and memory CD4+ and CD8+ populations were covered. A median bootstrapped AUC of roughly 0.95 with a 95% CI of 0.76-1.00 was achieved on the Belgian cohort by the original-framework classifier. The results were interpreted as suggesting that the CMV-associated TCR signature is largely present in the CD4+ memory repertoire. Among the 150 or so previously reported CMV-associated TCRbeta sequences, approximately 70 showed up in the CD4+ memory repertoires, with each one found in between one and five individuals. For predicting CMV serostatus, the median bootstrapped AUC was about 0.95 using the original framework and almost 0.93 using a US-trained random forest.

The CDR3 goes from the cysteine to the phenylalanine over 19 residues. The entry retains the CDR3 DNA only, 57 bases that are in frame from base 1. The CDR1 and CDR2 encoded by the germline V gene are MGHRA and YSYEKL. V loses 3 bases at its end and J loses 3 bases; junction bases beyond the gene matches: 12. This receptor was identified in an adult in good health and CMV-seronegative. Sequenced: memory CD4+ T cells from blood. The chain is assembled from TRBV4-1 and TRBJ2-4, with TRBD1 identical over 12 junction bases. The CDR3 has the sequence CASSQGPGQGAVGKNIQYF. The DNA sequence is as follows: TGCGCCAGCAGCCAGGGTCCGGGACAGGGGGCCGTCGGCAAAAACATTCAGTACTTC.